This is a list of T cell receptor beta chains from one sample in a study of cytomegalovirus exposure and HLA in healthy donors. Assay used: immunoSEQ multiplex PCR; TCRdb lists only in-frame clones, some missing. The sample shows 120,000 or so clones, around 90% of them seen only once. Sequencing used PBMCs. The receptors shown here come from a woman aged 18-29 years in good health and CMV-seronegative. CDR3s include the opening cysteine and the closing phenylalanine or tryptophan. D genes are given only for firm matches. Clone size appears in some rows only: once, few, many, or a class for an expanded clone.

cdr3_nt | cdr3_aa | d_call | j_call | clone_size | v_call
TGTGCCAGCAGCTTGGACAGGGGGTATGGCTACACCTTC | CASSLDRGYGYTF | TRBD1 | TRBJ1-2 | few | TRBV5-6
TGTGCCAGCAGCCGCCGGGGAGATACGCAGTATTTT | CASSRRGDTQYF | . | TRBJ2-3 | . | TRBV27
TGTGCCAGTAGTATCTCTGGCGGCGGCCTAGCGGGACGCAATGAGCAGTTCTTC | CASSISGGGLAGRNEQFF | TRBD2 | TRBJ2-1 | few | TRBV19
TGTGCCAGCAGCGTAGGCAGGTCGGTATCCGAGCAGTACTTC | CASSVGRSVSEQYF | . | TRBJ2-7 | . | TRBV9
TGTGCCAGCAGCCCCGCGTACCGGGGAGGCTACACCTTC | CASSPAYRGGYTF | . | TRBJ1-2 | . | TRBV7-9
TGTGCCAGCAGCTTAGGACGGGGAGTCACTAACTATGGCTACACCTTC | CASSLGRGVTNYGYTF | . | TRBJ1-2 | . | TRBV7-9
TGTGCCAGCAGTGAAAAAGGGGGACGGCATGAAAAACTGTTTTTT | CASSEKGGRHEKLFF | . | TRBJ1-4 | . | TRBV2
TGTGCCAGCAGTAAAACTAGCGGGAGCTACGAGCAGTACTTC | CASSKTSGSYEQYF | TRBD2 | TRBJ2-7 | few | TRBV27
TGTGCCAGCAGCTCTGGACAGGGAGGCGAAAAACTGTTTTTT | CASSSGQGGEKLFF | TRBD1 | TRBJ1-4 | . | TRBV9
TGTGCCAGCAGCTTCCAGCGGGAGAAGCCCGGGGAGCTGTTTTTT | CASSFQREKPGELFF | TRBD2 | TRBJ2-2 | . | TRBV5-8
TGTGCCAGTAGCGGGGGGGTTTCTGAAGCTTTCTTT | CASSGGVSEAFF | . | TRBJ1-1 | . | TRBV19
TGTGCCAGTAGTATGGTCGCCGGGAACTCTGAAGCTTTCTTT | CASSMVAGNSEAFF | . | TRBJ1-1 | . | TRBV19
TGTGCCAGCTCACCAGGGCTAGCGGAGGGCGGTGAGCAGTTCTTC | CASSPGLAEGGEQFF | TRBD2 | TRBJ2-1 | . | TRBV18
TGTGCCTGGACCCTAGGGACTAGCGGGAGCTCAGATACGCAGTATTTT | CAWTLGTSGSSDTQYF | TRBD2 | TRBJ2-3 | once | TRBV30
TGTGCCAGCAGCTTTATCAGCAAGAGAACAGGGCCGGACGAGCAGTTCTTC | CASSFISKRTGPDEQFF | . | TRBJ2-1 | . | TRBV7-8
TGTGCCAGCAGCTTCCGTGGAGCCCCCTACGAGCAGTACTTC | CASSFRGAPYEQYF | . | TRBJ2-7 | . | TRBV5-5
TGTGCCAGCAGCGGTGGACAGGGAGGATCACCCCTCCACTTT | CASSGGQGGSPLHF | TRBD1 | TRBJ1-6 | . | TRBV9